These T cell receptor beta chains were read from a single sample in a study of siplizumab effects on memory and regulatory T cells. TCRdb's table, derived via immunoSEQ multiplex PCR, lists solely in-frame clones and lacks some. The sample has about 100,000 clones, about 90% seen once; the top ten hold 2.6%. The sequencing sample was made of CD4+ T cells sorted from blood. The source is a human donor in good health. Some clones in this sample may be carry-over from other donors' samples. Both conserved end residues are part of each CDR3. The D gene is left open where the match is weak. Only some rows state a clone size, as once, few, many or a class for expanded clones.

V gene,clone size,D gene,J gene,CDR3 protein,CDR3 DNA
TRBV10-1,-,-,TRBJ2-7,CASSEYNGAYEQYF,TGCGCCAGCAGTGAGTATAACGGAGCCTACGAGCAGTACTTC
TRBV6-4,-,-,TRBJ2-5,CASSAGSGTQYF,TGTGCCAGCAGTGCGGGGTCTGGGACCCAGTACTTC
TRBV19,-,TRBD1,TRBJ1-1,CASSADRSNTEAFF,TGTGCCAGTTCTGCGGACAGGTCGAACACTGAAGCTTTCTTT
TRBV7-2,-,TRBD1,TRBJ2-7,CASSYQTGGTYEQYF,TGTGCCAGCAGCTATCAGACAGGGGGCACTTACGAGCAGTACTTC
TRBV18,-,TRBD2,TRBJ2-1,CASSQLAGEYNEQFF,TGTGCCAGCTCACAACTAGCGGGGGAATACAATGAGCAGTTCTTC
TRBV9,-,-,TRBJ2-2,CASTRDLSTGELFF,TGTGCCAGCACGAGGGACCTAAGCACCGGGGAGCTGTTTTTT
TRBV30,-,TRBD1,TRBJ1-4,CAWSNTGGSNEKLFF,TGTGCCTGGAGTAACACAGGGGGTTCTAATGAAAAACTGTTTTTT
TRBV13,-,-,TRBJ2-7,CASKTDGTYEQYF,TGTGCCAGCAAGACCGACGGAACCTACGAGCAGTACTTC
TRBV29-1,once,-,TRBJ2-2,CSVRSPGTNTGELFF,TGCAGCGTGCGGTCTCCGGGAACTAACACCGGGGAGCTGTTTTTT
TRBV11-3,-,-,TRBJ2-1,CASSLESGGRNEQFF,TGTGCCAGCAGCTTAGAATCCGGGGGTCGCAATGAGCAGTTCTTC
TRBV5-4,-,-,TRBJ2-6,CASKAGALNSGANVLTF,TGTGCCAGCAAGGCAGGGGCGCTAAACTCTGGGGCCAACGTCCTGACTTTC
TRBV6-1,-,TRBD1,TRBJ2-2,CASSEDRGHIGELFF,TGTGCCAGCAGTGAGGACAGGGGGCATATTGGGGAGCTGTTTTTT
TRBV7-9,once,-,TRBJ2-5,CASSFDLNVKGTQYF,TGTGCCAGCAGCTTCGATCTGAACGTCAAAGGGACCCAGTACTTC
TRBV6-1,-,-,TRBJ1-1,CASSVLGKDTEAFF,TGTGCCAGCAGTGTTTTAGGGAAGGACACTGAAGCTTTCTTT
TRBV28,-,-,TRBJ1-4,CASSFMYATNEKLFF,TGTGCCAGCAGTTTCATGTATGCAACTAATGAAAAACTGTTTTTT
TRBV7-9,-,-,TRBJ2-7,CASSPGTYGPYEQYF,TGTGCCAGCAGCCCCGGGACCTATGGTCCCTACGAGCAGTACTTC
TRBV10-3,-,TRBD1,TRBJ1-1,CAIIDRAGTEAFF,TGTGCCATCATCGACAGGGCCGGCACTGAAGCTTTCTTT
TRBV5-4,-,-,TRBJ2-1,CASSSQGSYNEQFF,TGTGCCAGCAGCTCACAGGGCTCGTACAATGAGCAGTTCTTC
TRBV6-5,-,TRBD1,TRBJ2-7,CASLRQGSYEQYF,TGTGCCAGCTTGAGACAGGGCTCCTACGAGCAGTACTTC
TRBV6-6,-,-,TRBJ2-1,CASSYLSSGTSPEQFF,TGTGCCAGCAGTTATCTCTCCTCCGGGACTTCCCCTGAGCAGTTCTTC
TRBV10-3,-,-,TRBJ1-6,CAIRDKGISSSPLHF,TGTGCCATCAGGGACAAGGGTATCTCTAGTTCACCCCTCCACTTT
TRBV6-1,-,-,TRBJ2-1,CASSQREQFF,TGTGCCAGCAGTCAGAGAGAGCAGTTCTTC
TRBV10-2,-,-,TRBJ1-2,CASSLTETNYGYTF,TGCGCCAGCAGCCTGACAGAAACTAACTATGGCTACACCTTC
TRBV11-2,-,-,TRBJ1-6,CASSDSPNSPLHF,TGTGCCAGCAGCGATTCCCCCAATTCACCCCTCCACTTT
TRBV9,-,TRBD2,TRBJ2-7,CASSVRASGSYEQYF,TGTGCCAGCAGCGTACGGGCTAGCGGTTCCTACGAGCAGTACTTC
TRBV28,-,-,TRBJ2-5,CASRHQETQYF,TGTGCCAGCAGGCATCAAGAGACCCAGTACTTC
TRBV13,-,TRBD1,TRBJ1-1,CASSLIKQGIDTEAFF,TGTGCCAGCAGCTTAATCAAACAGGGGATAGACACTGAAGCTTTCTTT
TRBV19,-,-,TRBJ2-7,CASSMSAGSAYEQYF,TGTGCCAGTAGTATGTCGGCAGGGAGTGCCTACGAGCAGTACTTC
TRBV11-2,-,TRBD1,TRBJ1-1,CASSWPTGAYLNTEAFF,TGTGCCAGCAGCTGGCCGACAGGGGCCTACTTGAACACTGAAGCTTTCTTT
TRBV6-5,-,TRBD1,TRBJ2-5,CASRGQGVLETQYF,TGTGCCAGCCGCGGACAGGGGGTTTTAGAGACCCAGTACTTC
TRBV4-2,once,-,TRBJ2-2,CASSPTRGVGELFF,TGTGCCAGCAGCCCAACTAGAGGCGTCGGGGAGCTGTTTTTT
TRBV25-1,-,TRBD1,TRBJ1-6,CASRGQNSPLHF,TGTGCCAGCAGGGGACAGAATTCACCCCTCCACTTT
TRBV5-8,-,-,TRBJ2-2,CASTRGGSGELFF,TGTGCCAGCACCCGTGGTGGGAGCGGGGAGCTGTTTTTT
TRBV14,once,TRBD1,TRBJ1-1,CASSQRDSQFEAFF,TGTGCCAGCAGCCAGAGGGACAGTCAGTTTGAAGCTTTCTTT
TRBV7-2,-,TRBD1,TRBJ2-7,CASSLKGQLYEQYF,TGTGCCAGCAGCTTGAAGGGACAGCTCTACGAGCAGTACTTC
TRBV19,-,TRBD1,TRBJ1-5,CASSPRTGGYSNQPQHF,TGTGCCAGTAGTCCACGGACAGGGGGCTATAGCAATCAGCCCCAGCATTTT
TRBV10-2,-,-,TRBJ2-5,CASSDLKGTQYF,TGCGCCAGCAGTGACCTGAAGGGGACCCAGTACTTC
TRBV7-3,-,TRBD2,TRBJ2-1,CASSLGGRVSDEQFF,TGTGCCAGCAGCTTAGGCGGGAGGGTATCAGATGAGCAGTTCTTC
TRBV5-1,-,TRBD1,TRBJ1-2,CASSATGTGGRGYTF,TGCGCCAGCAGCGCCACCGGGACAGGGGGTAGAGGCTACACCTTC
TRBV5-4,-,-,TRBJ2-3,CASSPRRVPDTQYF,TGTGCCAGCAGCCCCCGCAGGGTACCAGATACGCAGTATTTT
TRBV6-1,-,-,TRBJ2-3,CASSEGGQGYTQYF,TGTGCCAGCAGTGAAGGCGGTCAAGGGTACACGCAGTATTTT
TRBV6-1,-,-,TRBJ2-5,CASSEAGQETQYF,TGTGCCAGCAGTGAAGCTGGCCAAGAGACCCAGTACTTC
TRBV18,-,-,TRBJ2-1,CASSYGTKKTYNEQFF,TGTGCCAGCTCATACGGGACAAAGAAAACATACAATGAGCAGTTCTTC
TRBV6-6,-,TRBD1,TRBJ1-4,CASSGTGGTNEKLFF,TGTGCCAGCAGTGGTACAGGGGGAACTAATGAAAAACTGTTTTTT
TRBV2,-,TRBD2,TRBJ2-7,CASSDLAGNTYEQYF,TGTGCCAGCAGTGACTTAGCGGGCAATACCTACGAGCAGTACTTC
TRBV5-1,-,TRBD2,TRBJ2-3,CASSLVGGRASDTQYF,TGCGCCAGCAGCTTGGTGGGCGGGAGGGCCTCCGATACGCAGTATTTT
TRBV6-6,-,-,TRBJ2-7,CASSGRELRVEQYF,TGTGCCAGCAGTGGACGGGAGCTACGTGTCGAGCAGTACTTC
TRBV11-3,-,TRBD1,TRBJ2-1,CASSLGQGESNEQFF,TGTGCCAGCAGCTTAGGACAGGGAGAGAGCAATGAGCAGTTCTTC
TRBV6-4,-,-,TRBJ2-3,CASSGEGTDTQYF,TGTGCCAGCAGTGGCGAAGGCACAGATACGCAGTATTTT
TRBV25-1,-,-,TRBJ2-3,CASSEQDATDTQYF,TGTGCCAGCAGTGAACAGGACGCAACAGATACGCAGTATTTT
TRBV7-9,-,TRBD1,TRBJ2-7,CASSLGRTGSSYEQYF,TGTGCCAGCAGCTTAGGGCGGACAGGGAGCTCCTACGAGCAGTACTTC
TRBV15,-,-,TRBJ2-1,CATQRRERGRSYNEQFF,TGTGCCACCCAACGACGAGAAAGGGGCAGGTCCTACAATGAGCAGTTCTTC
TRBV6-1,-,TRBD1,TRBJ1-3,CAVEGARSGNTIYF,TGTGCGGTCGAGGGGGCGCGATCTGGAAACACCATATATTTT
TRBV6-6,-,-,TRBJ1-1,CASSYGGTPEAFF,TGTGCCAGCAGTTACGGGGGAACCCCTGAAGCTTTCTTT
TRBV7-7,-,-,TRBJ2-2,CASSGGLNTGELFF,TGTGCTAGCAGCGGCGGACTTAACACCGGGGAGCTGTTTTTT
TRBV12-2,-,-,TRBJ2-3,CASRPRGPPELDTQYF,TGTGCAAGTCGCCCGAGAGGACCCCCGGAGTTAGATACGCAGTATTTT
TRBV5-1,many,TRBD1,TRBJ2-7,CASSTSGTGEEQYF,TGCGCCAGCAGCACATCCGGGACAGGGGAGGAGCAGTACTTC
TRBV7-3,-,TRBD2,TRBJ2-3,CASSDTSGSSDTQYF,TGTGCCAGCAGCGACACTAGCGGGAGTTCAGATACGCAGTATTTT
TRBV6-6,-,-,TRBJ1-4,CASSATGNDEKLFF,TGTGCCAGCAGTGCTACAGGGAACGATGAAAAACTGTTTTTT
TRBV9,once,TRBD2,TRBJ2-1,CASSPRTSRYNEQFF,TGTGCCAGCAGCCCGCGGACTAGTAGGTACAATGAGCAGTTCTTC